The TCR beta chain under discussion was sequenced for a study of T cell clonality in common variable immunodeficiency. Study findings and constraints: Fewer deletions and N-nucleotide insertions were reportedly seen in common variable immunodeficiency TCR beta sequences.

The CDR3 sequence is 17 residues long. V was clipped by 0 bases and J by 3 bases, with 17 bases between them. Germline values: CDR1 SGHTA, CDR2 FQGNSA. This clone was seen a few times. Its target is unknown. The CDR3 goes on 3 residues after the read ends, and that part is filled in from the germline J gene. Libraries were prepared by immunoSEQ multiplex PCR; TCRdb keeps only in-frame clonotypes and omits some of them. The sample has approximately 30,000 clones, none seen only once. Sequenced sample: peripheral blood mononuclear cells. This sequence joins TRBV7-2 and TRBJ2-5; possibly TRBD1 for D (6 bases). The clonotype originates from a human donor with common variable immunodeficiency. The CDR3 spells CASSLAHRDIQKETQYF. The CDR3 bases that were read are TGTGCCAGCAGCTTAGCGCATAGGGACATCCAAAAAGAGACC.